These 8 T cell receptor beta chains were all obtained from the same sample, sequenced in a study of human T cells and chemical hapten exposure. One entry per CDR3 protein results from TCRdb running MiXCR on the RACE reads. The sample carries fewer than 200,000 distinct CDR3 sequences, around a quarter recorded once. Sample time point: patch test 3, about 24 weeks after DPC sensitization. Treatment meaning: therapeutic diphenylcyclopropenone sensitization with weekly scalp DPC. Specimen: whole blood, collected in connection with sensitization to the hapten diphenylcyclopropenone (DPC). These receptors all stem from a woman under 30 with alopecia areata. Some clones in this sample may be carry-over from other donors' samples.

This chain uses TRBV12-3 or TRBV12-4 with TRBJ1-1; 7 bases map to TRBD1. The V gene end was trimmed by 5 bases and the J gene end by 3 bases; junction bases not matched to a gene: 3. There are 13 residues in the CDR3. The CDR3: CASSIQGHTEAFF. CDR3 nucleotides: TGTGCCAGCAGTATACAGGGGCACACTGAAGCTTTCTTT.

This chain joins TRBV7-9 and TRBJ2-1; 7 bases map to TRBD1. Germline V gene data show CDR1 as SEHNR and CDR2 as FQNEAQ (reference sequence). The CDR3 spans 17 residues. V shed 1 base and J 1 base; nucleotides not matched to a gene: 7. The CDR3 nucleotides read TGTGCCAGCAGCTTAGTCGGAGACAGGGAATCCTACAATGAGCAGTTCTTC. Protein product: CASSLVGDRESYNEQFF. The full variable domain, in which reference TRBV7-9 and TRBJ2-1 provide the parts outside the CDR3, is DTGVSQNPRHKITKRGQNVTFRCDPISEHNRLYWYRQTLGQGPEFLTYFQNEAQLEKSRLLSDRFSAERPKGSFSTLEIQRTEQGDSAMYLCASSLVGDRESYNEQFFGPGTRLTVL.

The CDR3 loop is CASSQGQQETQYF. The CDR3 DNA is TGTGCCAGCAGCCAAGGACAGCAAGAGACCCAGTACTTC. V gene TRBV3-1 combines with J gene TRBJ2-5; possible D gene TRBD1, 5 bases. CDR3 length: 13 amino acids. From germline, CDR1 is LGHDT and CDR2 YNNKEL (reference sequence). V gave up 1 base and J gave up 2 bases, with 5 bases separating them.

The chain has TRBV7-2 and TRBJ2-7; 7 bases align to TRBD1. Per germline, CDR1 SGHTA and CDR2 FQGNSA. The CDR3 length is 15 residues. V shed 3 bases and J 3 bases; nucleotides not matched to a gene: 8. In nucleotides, the CDR3 is TGTGCCAGCAGCTTCCGACGGGACAGCTACTACGAGCAGTACTTC. It codes for CASSFRRDSYYEQYF.

This clonotype was detected many times. V is TRBV5-6 and J is TRBJ1-1, with unresolved D. The germline gives CDR1 SGHDT, CDR2 YYEEEE. CDR3 size: 12 residues. V gave up 2 bases and J gave up 3 bases, with 5 bases separating them. Here the CDR3 reads CASSLRDTEAFF. CDR3 coding DNA: TGTGCCAGCAGCTTAAGGGACACTGAAGCTTTCTTT.

The chain couples TRBV7-3 to TRBJ2-3, with no clear D. The V end was cut by 5 bases, the J end by 10 bases, with 16 bases between. This CDR3 contains 13 residues. Germline CDR1 and CDR2: SGHTA and FQGTGA. The CDR3 nucleotides are TGTGCCAGCAGCCTAAATACCCCTGCACCGCAGTATTTT. Translated: CASSLNTPAPQYF.

The V call is TRBV4-1, the J call TRBJ1-3, with D uncertain. This CDR3 comprises 14 residues. Looked up from germline, CDR1 is MGHRA and CDR2 is YSYEKL. Trimming shortened V by 4 bases and J by 1 base, and 8 bases separated the two germline ends. CDR3 protein: CASSPAGSGNTIYF. The CDR3 coding sequence is TGCGCCAGCAGCCCAGCAGGATCTGGAAACACCATATATTTT.

This clonotype was counted a few times. The chain links TRBV6-2 or TRBV6-3 to TRBJ2-7, with D unresolved. The CDR3 consists of 11 residues. CDR1 and CDR2 (germline): MNHEY, SVGEGT. V lost 2 bases and J 5 bases, leaving 4 bases between the germline ends. CDR3 loop: CASSYLNEQYF. DNA of the CDR3: TGTGCCAGCAGTTACCTTAACGAGCAGTACTTC.